The text below deals with one TCR beta chain. Trimming took off 2 bases at V and 1 base at J, with 10 bases between the two ends. This CDR3 region has 14 residues. Germline values: CDR1 SGHRS, CDR2 YFSETQ. This entry belongs to a study of T cell changes during pregnancy in multiple sclerosis. Produced via immunoSEQ multiplex PCR; TCRdb's table is partial and in-frame only. Of more than 45,000 clones listed, 93% are singletons. The material was CD8+ T cells from peripheral blood mononuclear cells, obtained in the second trimester of pregnancy. The sequence was obtained from a female donor with multiple sclerosis, enrolled in a pregnancy study. The chain employs TRBV5-1 and TRBJ2-7; possible D gene TRBD1, 6 bases. Written as DNA, the CDR3 is TGCGCCAGCAGCTTACAGGGTTATTCCTACGAGCAGTACTTC. It specifies CASSLQGYSYEQYF.